This T cell receptor beta chain was identified in a study of type 1 regulatory T cells. In the study overall: An in vitro protocol generated T-allo10, a Tr1-enriched, alloantigen-specific CD4 T cell product.

V lost 6 bases and J lost 2; bases outside the gene matches: 4. The CDR3 covers 16 residues. Germline values: CDR1 LNHDA, CDR2 SQIVND (reference sequence). This clonotype has a count of ten or more. Its antigen is currently unknown. Study findings and constraints: Compared with non-Tr1 cells, Tr1 cells showed a narrower TCR repertoire.

TCRdb re-analysed the reads in MiXCR, keeping a single row per CDR3 protein. The data contain about 42,000 distinct CDR3 sequences, more than 10% of them singletons. The material sequenced was cultured non-Tr1 T cells, either the whole culture or a sorted T cell fraction (not recorded which). The receptor was derived from a human donor in good health. The genes are TRBV19 and TRBJ2-3, with 14 positions matching TRBD2. This CDR3 reads CASSRTSGRYTDTQYF. The DNA of the CDR3 is TGTGCCAGTAGCCGGACTAGCGGGAGGTACACAGATACGCAGTATTTT.